This T cell receptor (beta chain) was sequenced for a study of shared clonotypes between healthy human individuals. Only in-frame clones appear in the TCRdb table, and some are missing; sequencing was by immunoSEQ multiplex PCR. The sample holds 550,000 to 750,000 clones, roughly 95% seen once. Naive CD8 cells were CD45RO-negative, positively selected for CCR7, excluding terminally differentiated effector memory CD45RA+ cells. Trimming left V 0 bases short and J 1 base short, with 6 bases between. Looked up from germline, CDR1 is WSHSY and CDR2 is SAAADI. The CDR3 extends over 14 amino acids. Material for sequencing was naive CD8+ T cells sorted from blood. The sequence came from a woman aged 25 to 39 in good health. The chain employs TRBV10-2 and TRBJ1-1; D not resolved. The chain's CDR3 is CASSESTGNTEAFF. In DNA form, the CDR3 reads TGCGCCAGCAGTGAGTCGACGGGGAACACTGAAGCTTTCTTT.